Following are 28 T cell receptor beta chains from one sample sequenced in a study of cytomegalovirus exposure and HLA in healthy donors. The PCR made use of 60 Vbeta and 13 Jbeta primers. This table comes from immunoSEQ multiplex PCR, and its TCRdb copy is limited to in-frame clones, with some not included. This sample yields over 200,000 clones, of which more than 70% are seen a single time; roughly 1.3% belongs to the top ten. Source material: PBMCs. These receptor sequences come from a human donor in good health.

The chain employs TRBV28 and TRBJ2-7; 11 positions match TRBD2. Germline CDR1 MDHEN, CDR2 SYDVKM. CDR3 length equals 15 residues. Trimming at V came to 4 bases and at J to 2 bases, leaving 4 bases not matched to a gene. The CDR3 DNA follows: TGTGCCAGCAGTTCCGGGACTAGCGGCCCCTACGAGCAGTACTTC. The encoded protein is CASSSGTSGPYEQYF.

This clone was observed a single time. The rearrangement uses TRBV19 and TRBJ1-5, with 8 bases fitting TRBD1. There are 16 residues in the CDR3. Germline CDR1 is LNHDA and CDR2 is SQIVND (reference sequence). The trim removed 6 bases at V and 7 bases at J, leaving 14 bases unmatched. The CDR3: CASSPTGTGYLQPQHF. The CDR3, as DNA: TGTGCCAGTAGCCCAACCGGGACAGGCTATCTCCAGCCCCAGCATTTT.

V and J are TRBV21-1 and TRBJ2-2; the tabulated D call, TRBD2, remains unverified against the DNA. TRBV21-1 is assigned pseudogene status. CDR3 length: 14 amino acids. CDR3: CASSPGRGTGELFF. The CDR3 region has the DNA TGTGCCAGCAGCCCAGGGAGGGGCACCGGGGAGCTGTTTTTT.

This chain joins TRBV5-1 and TRBJ1-1, with a possible D match to TRBD1 (5 bases). The CDR3 is 18 residues long. The germline V gene encodes CDR1 SGHRS and CDR2 YFSETQ. The V end was cut by 3 bases, the J end by 4 bases, with 25 bases between. The CDR3 DNA reads as TGCGCCAGCAGCTCAACGCAGGGTATTGAGAAGTATTTCACTGAAGCTTTCTTT. This gives the protein CASSSTQGIEKYFTEAFF.

The chain uses TRBV19 and TRBJ2-2, with TRBD1 identical over 11 bases. With 7 bases clipped from V and 4 bases from J, the junction kept 5 bases outside the gene matches. The CDR3 loop spans 15 amino acids. Germline V CDR1 and CDR2: LNHDA, SQIVND (reference sequence). CDR3 sequence reads: CASIGQGAGTGELFF. The CDR3 DNA reads as TGTGCCAGTATCGGACAGGGGGCGGGCACCGGGGAGCTGTTTTTT. The full variable domain, rest sourced from reference TRBV19 and TRBJ2-2, is DGGITQSPKYLFRKEGQNVTLSCEQNLNHDAMYWYRQDPGQGLRLIYYSQIVNDFQKGDIAEGYSVSREKKESFPLTVTSAQKNPTAFYLCASIGQGAGTGELFFGEGSRLTVL.

J is TRBJ1-1 and V is TRBV10-3, with 7 bases aligning to TRBD1. CDR3 length equals 13 residues. V shed 5 bases and J 2 bases; nucleotides not matched to a gene: 2. Germline V lookup: CDR1 ENHRY, CDR2 SYGVKD. CDR3 bases: TGTGCCATCAGTCAGGGGGTTAACACTGAAGCTTTCTTT. Translated: CAISQGVNTEAFF.

The chain joins TRBV7-9 to TRBJ1-3; TRBD1 matches at 7 bases. Trimming at V came to 4 bases and at J to 3 bases, leaving 6 bases not matched to a gene. CDR3 length: 15 amino acids. Germline values: CDR1 SEHNR, CDR2 FQNEAQ (reference sequence). The CDR3 spells CASSYRGWDGNTIYF. The CDR3 nucleotides read TGTGCCAGCAGCTACAGGGGTTGGGATGGAAACACCATATATTTT.

This clone is a singleton in its sample. This sequence joins TRBV2 and TRBJ2-2; D is undetermined. Germline V CDR1 and CDR2: SNHLY, FYNNEI. This CDR3 contains 13 residues. V was pared by 6 bases and J by 7 bases, with 12 bases between. CDR3 sequence (DNA): TGTGCCAGCAGAGCAGCTACAGTCGGGGAGCTGTTTTTT. Translating gives CASRAATVGELFF.

CDR3: CASSKRYRESDTEAFF. CDR3 coding DNA: TGTGCCAGCAGCAAAAGATATCGGGAAAGTGACACTGAAGCTTTCTTT. The chain is built from TRBV21-1 and TRBJ1-1. TRBV21-1 counts as a pseudogene. This CDR3 has 16 amino acids.

The chain employs TRBV5-8 and TRBJ1-2; the D gene is possibly TRBD1 (6 bases). The V end was cut by 0 bases, the J end by 4 bases, with 16 bases between. The germline CDR1 and CDR2 sequences are SGHTS and YDEGEE. The CDR3 has 16 amino acids. The CDR3 loop is CASSLDQGGISYGYTF. CDR3 DNA sequence: TGTGCCAGCAGCTTGGATCAAGGGGGTATTAGCTATGGCTACACCTTC.

The chain uses TRBV5-4 and TRBJ2-7, with D maybe TRBD1 (6 bases). V dropped 2 bases and J dropped 1 base, with 19 bases sitting between them. Germline V gene lookup returns CDR1 SGHNT and CDR2 YYREEE (reference sequence). This CDR3 is built from 17 residues. For the CDR3, the DNA is TGTGCCAGCAGCTTCGGTTCCTGGACAGATAAATCCTACGAGCAGTACTTC. Translation gives CASSFGSWTDKSYEQYF.

This CDR3 reads CASRLPGLAGLEQYF. The CDR3 DNA reads as TGTGCAAGTCGCTTACCGGGACTAGCGGGTCTCGAGCAGTACTTC. The V call is TRBV12-2, the J call TRBJ2-7; the table assigns TRBD2, which was not confirmed against the DNA. TRBV12-2 has pseudogene status. The CDR3 contains 15 residues.

This sequence joins TRBV23-1 and TRBJ2-7, with TRBD2 matching 9 bases. TRBV23-1 is annotated as an ORF whose role is uncertain. Losses at the gene ends were 0 bases for V and 2 bases for J; bases not matched to a gene: 8. The CDR3 has 17 residues. CDR3 in DNA: TGCGCCAGCAGTCAATCCATGAGCGGGAGGTGCGCCTACGAGCAGTACTTC. It is translated as CASSQSMSGRCAYEQYF.

CDR3 in amino acids: CASSTIYISNTEAFF. The CDR3 DNA sequence: TGTGCCAGCAGCACCATTTACATTTCGAACACTGAAGCTTTCTTT. The chain combines TRBV21-1 with TRBJ1-1; the table's D call, TRBD1, has no DNA check behind it. TRBV21-1 constitutes a pseudogene. CDR3 length equals 15 residues.

For the CDR3, the DNA is TGTGCCAGTAGTATAGATCAAGAGGGAGGATACGAGCAGTACTTC. This encodes CASSIDQEGGYEQYF. The chain recombines TRBV19 with TRBJ2-7, with D possibly being TRBD2 (6 bases). The CDR3 sequence is 15 residues long. Deletions cut 0 bases from V and 4 bases from J, with 13 bases between. The germline V gene encodes CDR1 LNHDA and CDR2 SQIVND (reference sequence).

The V gene is TRBV7-9, the J gene TRBJ2-3, with TRBD2 matching over 7 bases. J lost 1 base, V lost 8 bases, and 12 bases had no gene match. This CDR3 has 16 residues. Germline V lookup: CDR1 SEHNR, CDR2 FQNEAQ (reference sequence). The chain's CDR3 is CASDSRAGVGTDTQYF. For the CDR3, the DNA is TGTGCCAGCGATTCAAGGGCGGGAGTGGGCACAGATACGCAGTATTTT.

This chain joins TRBV4-2 and TRBJ1-1, with 7 nucleotides matching TRBD1. The CDR3 is made up of 15 amino acids. Germline V gives CDR1 LGHNA, CDR2 YNFKEQ. Germline trimming cut 4 bases from V and 0 bases from J; bases unmatched to any gene: 5. Written as DNA, the CDR3 is TGTGCCAGCAGCCGACAGGGACAGATGAACACTGAAGCTTTCTTT. The encoded protein is CASSRQGQMNTEAFF.

The chain combines TRBV5-1 with TRBJ2-5; D gene ambiguous. Near its end, the DNA agrees better with TRBJ2-7, so the J call may be wrong. The CDR3 consists of 14 residues. Germline values: CDR1 SGHRS, CDR2 YFSETQ. CDR3 bases: TGCGCCAGCAGCCTTGCGGAAACTATCTACGAGCAGTACTTC. Translated: CASSLAETIYEQYF.

This chain links TRBV27 with TRBJ1-1; 9 nucleotides align to TRBD1. With 10 bases clipped from V and 1 base from J, the junction kept 13 bases outside the gene matches. The germline V gene encodes CDR1 MNHEY and CDR2 SMNVEV (reference sequence). The CDR3 contains 16 residues. The CDR3 region has the DNA TGTGCCACCTTCCCCGGGACAGGGATGGGGAACACTGAAGCTTTCTTT. Protein: CATFPGTGMGNTEAFF.

There are a few counts of this clone. The chain employs TRBV5-1 and TRBJ1-1; D is unresolved. The CDR3 is 13 residues long. CDR1 is SGHRS, CDR2 YFSETQ, per germline. The V end lost 4 bases, the J end lost 0 bases, and 7 bases lay between the germline ends. The CDR3 spells CASSPRMNTEAFF. CDR3 bases: TGCGCCAGCAGCCCCAGGATGAACACTGAAGCTTTCTTT.

The V call is TRBV30, the J call TRBJ2-3, with D possibly TRBD2 on 6 matching bases. Trimming removed 5 bases at V and 2 bases at J, with 14 bases between. The CDR3 has 14 residues. Germline values: CDR1 GTSNPN, CDR2 SVGIG (reference sequence). CDR3 bases: TGTGCCTGGCGAATCGGGGGTACCACAGATACGCAGTATTTT. Its translation is CAWRIGGTTDTQYF. The full variable domain, with the rest looked up from reference TRBV30 and TRBJ2-3, is SQTIHQWPATLVQPVGSPLSLECTVEGTSNPNLYWYRQAAGRGLQLLFYSVGIGQISSEVPQNLSASRPQDRQFILSSKKLLLSDSGFYLCAWRIGGTTDTQYFGPGTRLTVL.

The chain uses TRBV5-1 and TRBJ2-1, with D perhaps matching TRBD1 (5 bases). Per the germline V gene, CDR1 is SGHRS and CDR2 is YFSETQ. The V and J ends lost 0 bases and 0 bases respectively, with 7 bases between them. This CDR3 contains 15 residues. CDR3 in DNA: TGCGCCAGCAGCTTGGTAGGGGACTCCTACAATGAGCAGTTCTTC. This gives the protein CASSLVGDSYNEQFF.

V gene TRBV7-2 combines with J gene TRBJ1-5; 9 bases map to TRBD1. The junction had 4 bases not matched to a gene; V was cut back by 4 bases and J by 3 bases. CDR1 and CDR2 (germline): SGHTA, FQGNSA. The CDR3 contains 15 residues. CDR3 DNA: TGTGCCAGCAGCTACAGGGGGCAAGACAATCAGCCCCAGCATTTT. Protein: CASSYRGQDNQPQHF.

The rearrangement uses TRBV4-1 and TRBJ1-5; no clear D. The germline CDR1 and CDR2 sequences are MGHRA and YSYEKL. This CDR3 spans 15 amino acids. Trimming cost V 0 bases and J 4 bases, with 10 bases left between them. This CDR3 is CASSQDLQKNQPQHF. CDR3 sequence (DNA): TGCGCCAGCAGCCAAGATCTACAGAAGAATCAGCCCCAGCATTTT.

This clone was seen more than once but under ten times. The chain has TRBV6-5 and TRBJ1-1; no definite D call. V was pared by 0 bases and J by 1 base, with 9 bases between. Germline V gene data show CDR1 as MNHEY and CDR2 as SVGAGI. The CDR3 contains 15 residues. The CDR3 sequence is CASSYSYIANTEAFF. As DNA, the CDR3 is TGTGCCAGCAGTTACTCTTACATCGCGAACACTGAAGCTTTCTTT.

CDR3: CASSALTGGLANGYTF. The DNA for the CDR3 is TGTGCCAGCAGCGCCCTTACTGGGGGACTCGCCAATGGCTACACCTTC. V usage is TRBV9 and J usage is TRBJ1-2, with a tentative D call TRBD1 (5 bases). Deletions cut 3 bases from V and 6 bases from J, with 21 bases between. The CDR3 consists of 16 residues. The germline CDR1 and CDR2 sequences are SGDLS and YYNGEE.

The V call is TRBV14, the J call TRBJ1-2; no firm D call. Trimming cost V 1 base and J 2 bases, with 5 bases left between them. The CDR3 is made up of 13 amino acids. Germline values: CDR1 SGHDN, CDR2 FVKESK. CDR3 in amino acids: CASSQGQNYGYTF. The CDR3 DNA is TGTGCCAGCAGCCAAGGACAAAACTATGGCTACACCTTC.

This clone has a handful of counts. This rearrangement joins TRBV6-5 to TRBJ1-2; 7 bases fit TRBD1. CDR3 length: 14 amino acids. Germline assignment: CDR1 MNHEY and CDR2 SVGAGI. The trim removed 6 bases at V and 7 bases at J, leaving 11 bases unmatched. CDR3 amino acids: CASSYGDRIFGYTF. CDR3 bases: TGTGCCAGCAGCTACGGGGACAGAATTTTTGGCTACACCTTC.